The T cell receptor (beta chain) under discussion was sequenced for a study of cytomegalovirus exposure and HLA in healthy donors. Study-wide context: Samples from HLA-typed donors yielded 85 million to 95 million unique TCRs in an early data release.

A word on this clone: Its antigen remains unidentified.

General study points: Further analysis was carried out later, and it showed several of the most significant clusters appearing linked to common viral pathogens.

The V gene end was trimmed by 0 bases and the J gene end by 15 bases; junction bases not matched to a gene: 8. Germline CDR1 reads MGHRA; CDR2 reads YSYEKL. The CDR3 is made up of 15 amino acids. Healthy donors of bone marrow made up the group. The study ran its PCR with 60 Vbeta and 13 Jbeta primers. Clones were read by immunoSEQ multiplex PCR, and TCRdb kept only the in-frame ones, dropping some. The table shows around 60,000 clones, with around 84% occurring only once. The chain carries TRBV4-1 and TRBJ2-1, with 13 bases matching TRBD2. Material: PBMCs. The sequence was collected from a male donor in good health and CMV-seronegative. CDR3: CASSQEGLAGYVAFF. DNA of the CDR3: TGCGCCAGCAGCCAAGAGGGACTAGCGGGGTATGTGGCGTTCTTC.